A selection of T cell receptor beta chains follows, all from one sample in a study of cytomegalovirus exposure and HLA in healthy donors. Sequenced by immunoSEQ multiplex PCR; TCRdb stores in-frame clones only, minus some. The profile shows 95,000 to 150,000 clones, 55% to 75% of them singletons. The sample was PBMCs. The source of these receptors is a man aged 30 to 45 in good health and CMV-seronegative. CDR3s include the opening cysteine and the closing phenylalanine or tryptophan. D genes are given only for firm matches. A clone size is listed for some rows: how often the clone was seen (once, few, many), or a class if it is expanded.

j_gene | v_gene | d_gene | abundance | CDR3nt | CDR3aa
TRBJ2-4 | TRBV5-1 | TRBD1 | . | TGCGCCAGCAGCTTAGCAGGGGGCTTGGGCAAAAACATTCAGTACTTC | CASSLAGGLGKNIQYF
TRBJ1-3 | TRBV4-1 | . | . | TGCGCCAGCAGCCAACGACAGAGCTCTGGAAACACCATATATTTT | CASSQRQSSGNTIYF
TRBJ1-2 | TRBV18 | TRBD1 | . | TGTGCCAGCTCTACAGGGGGGGGCAATGGCTACACCTTC | CASSTGGGNGYTF
TRBJ2-3 | TRBV9 | TRBD2 | . | TGTGCCAGCAGCGTCGCGGGGGGGGAGACAGATACGCAGTATTTT | CASSVAGGETDTQYF
TRBJ2-5 | TRBV11-2 | TRBD1 | . | TGTGCCAGCAGCTTATGGACAGGGGAAGAGACCCAGTACTTC | CASSLWTGEETQYF
TRBJ2-1 | TRBV5-5 | TRBD2 | few | TGTGCCAGCAGCATATCTAGCGGGGCAAACATGCAGTTCTTC | CASSISSGANMQFF
TRBJ1-3 | TRBV18 | TRBD1 | . | TGTGCCAGCTCGGAGACAGGGTACGCTGGAAACACCATATATTTT | CASSETGYAGNTIYF
TRBJ2-2 | TRBV28 | . | . | TGTGCCAGCAGTTTCGCAGGGCCGCGTTATGGGGAGCTGTTTTTT | CASSFAGPRYGELFF
TRBJ1-2 | TRBV9 | TRBD1 | . | TGTGCCAGCAGCGCGGACAGGGACTTTTTTTTGGTCTATGGCTACACCTTC | CASSADRDFFLVYGYTF
TRBJ2-3 | TRBV5-6 | . | . | TGTGCCAGCAGCTTGGTCGCGGGGTGGACAGATACGCAGTATTTT | CASSLVAGWTDTQYF
TRBJ1-5 | TRBV9 | . | . | TGTGCCAGCAGCGTCGGGGAGGGAAGCAATCAGCCCCAGCATTTT | CASSVGEGSNQPQHF
TRBJ2-1 | TRBV7-9 | . | . | TGTGCCAGCAGCTTCCCCAAGGACGGGAGCTCCTACAATGAGCAGTTCTTC | CASSFPKDGSSYNEQFF
TRBJ1-1 | TRBV5-1 | . | . | TGCGCCAGCAGCTTGGACAGGGTCGGATCTTTCTTT | CASSLDRVGSFF
TRBJ1-2 | TRBV19 | TRBD1 | . | TGTGCCAGTAGTATCCCGGGACAGGGCCGTTATGGCTACACCTTC | CASSIPGQGRYGYTF
TRBJ2-5 | TRBV28 | . | . | TGTGCCAGCTCGAAGGGAGACCAAGAGACCCAGTACTTC | CASSKGDQETQYF
TRBJ2-7 | TRBV30 | . | . | TGTGCCTGGAGTGTGTCTAAGGGGGATAAGCAGTACTTC | CAWSVSKGDKQYF
TRBJ1-2 | TRBV9 | . | . | TGTGCCAGCAGCGCACACCCGACCGACTACTATGGCTACACCTTC | CASSAHPTDYYGYTF
TRBJ2-2 | TRBV7-3 | . | . | TGTGCCAGCAGCTCCAGGGGGAACACCGGGGAGCTGTTTTTT | CASSSRGNTGELFF
TRBJ1-3 | TRBV27 | . | once | TGTGCCAGCAGACCAATTCTCCAGGATCACTCTGGAAACACCATATATTTT | CASRPILQDHSGNTIYF
TRBJ2-1 | TRBV11-2 | TRBD2 | . | TGTGCCAGCAGCATATTAGCGGGGGGAAGGTCTAACAATGAGCAGTTCTTC | CASSILAGGRSNNEQFF
TRBJ2-7 | TRBV5-5 | TRBD2 | . | TGTGCCAGCCGGACTAGCGGGGCCTACGAGCAGTACTTC | CASRTSGAYEQYF
TRBJ1-4 | TRBV5-6 | TRBD1 | few | TGTGCCAGCAGCACCAGACAGGGGGCGGCTAATGAAAAACTGTTTTTT | CASSTRQGAANEKLFF
TRBJ2-5 | TRBV14 | . | . | TGTGCCAGCAGCCAACTCTCCAGGATAGGGACCCAGTACTTC | CASSQLSRIGTQYF
TRBJ2-7 | TRBV7-9 | . | . | TGTTCCAGCACTCTTCCGGGACTCCCCACCTACGAGCAGTACTTC | CSSTLPGLPTYEQYF
TRBJ2-1 | TRBV20-1 | . | . | TGCAGTGCTGCTGACGGGTGGCAGTTCTTC | CSAADGWQFF
TRBJ2-1 | TRBV18 | TRBD2 | . | TGTGCCAGCTCACGGGCGGGGGGGAGCTCCTACAATGAGCAGTTCTTC | CASSRAGGSSYNEQFF
TRBJ1-5 | TRBV5-8 | . | . | TGTGCCAGCAGTCGCAACCTAATGCCGGTTATTAGCAATCAGCCCCAGCATTTT | CASSRNLMPVISNQPQHF
TRBJ2-1 | TRBV2 | TRBD2 | . | TGTGCCAGCAGTGAAGGACTAGCGGGGAGATACAATGAGCAGTTCTTC | CASSEGLAGRYNEQFF
TRBJ2-7 | TRBV5-4 | . | . | TGTGCCAGCAGCTTAGGCGCCGGGGGTTACGAGCAGTACTTC | CASSLGAGGYEQYF
TRBJ1-1 | TRBV7-9 | . | . | TGTGCCAGCAGCGGCGGGGAGAGAAGGACTGAAGCTTTCTTT | CASSGGERRTEAFF
TRBJ2-7 | TRBV6-6 | . | . | TGTGCCAGCGGGAGGAGCTCCTACGAGCAGTACTTC | CASGRSSYEQYF
TRBJ1-6 | TRBV2 | TRBD1 | . | TGTGCCACCTCTGACAGGGGGAGTTCACCCCTCCACTTT | CATSDRGSSPLHF
TRBJ2-6 | TRBV4-3 | . | . | TGCGCCAGCAGCCATCAGTTGGAGGGCCCCAGCTCTGGGGCCAACGTCCTGACTTTC | CASSHQLEGPSSGANVLTF
TRBJ2-7 | TRBV5-1 | . | . | TGCGCCAGCAGCTTGGGACAGTTCGACGAGCAGTACTTC | CASSLGQFDEQYF
TRBJ1-6 | TRBV5-4 | . | . | TGTGCCAGCAGCTTGTCTGATTCACCCCTCCACTTT | CASSLSDSPLHF
TRBJ1-1 | TRBV2 | TRBD1 | . | TGTGCCAGCAGCAGACAGGGATCGGACACTGAAGCTTTCTTT | CASSRQGSDTEAFF
TRBJ1-6 | TRBV5-1 | TRBD1 | . | TGCGCCAGCAGCACGGGACAGGATGTTAATTCACCCCTCCACTTT | CASSTGQDVNSPLHF
TRBJ1-5 | TRBV19 | TRBD1 | . | TGTGCCAGTACTTCTGAGGACAGGGTCAATCAGCCCCAGCATTTT | CASTSEDRVNQPQHF
TRBJ2-5 | TRBV7-9 | TRBD1 | . | TGTGCCAGCAGCCCGGGACAGGGGGCGGAGGAGCAGTACTTC | CASSPGQGAEEQYF
TRBJ1-4 | TRBV28 | . | . | TGTGCCAGCACTTCCACAGGAGACAATGAAAAACTGTTTTTT | CASTSTGDNEKLFF
TRBJ2-3 | TRBV19 | . | . | TGTGCCAGCGCCGAGATGGATACGCAGTATTTT | CASAEMDTQYF
TRBJ1-2 | TRBV7-8 | TRBD1 | . | TGTGCCAGCAGCTTAGGGACAGGCAGTTCAAATGGCTACACCTTC | CASSLGTGSSNGYTF
TRBJ2-7 | TRBV2 | TRBD1 | . | TGTGCCAGCAGCAGACAGGGCGACCAATTCTACGAGCAGTACTTC | CASSRQGDQFYEQYF
TRBJ2-5 | TRBV7-9 | . | . | TGTGCCAGCAGCTTATCTCGGGGACTCCTCCAAGAGACCCAGTACTTC | CASSLSRGLLQETQYF
TRBJ1-2 | TRBV4-1 | TRBD1 | once | TGCGCCAGCAGCCTTAGGGGGCGAAGTGGCTACACCTTC | CASSLRGRSGYTF
TRBJ2-3 | TRBV7-9 | TRBD1 | . | TGTGCCAGCAGCTTAGAAGGACTCGGACAGGGGAGAGATACGCAGTATTTT | CASSLEGLGQGRDTQYF
TRBJ2-7 | TRBV6-6 | . | . | TGTGCCAGCAGTTACTCTGGGCCCGGCGAGCAGTACTTC | CASSYSGPGEQYF
TRBJ2-7 | TRBV30 | . | . | TGTGCCGGGGCGAACGGAAGTTACGAGCAGTACTTC | CAGANGSYEQYF
TRBJ1-1 | TRBV4-1 | . | . | TGCGCCAGCAGCCAAGCCCGGGACATCGACACTGAAGCTTTCTTT | CASSQARDIDTEAFF
TRBJ1-1 | TRBV27 | TRBD1 | . | TGTGCCAGCAGTTTGGCGGGACAGGGGTTCACTGAAGCTTTCTTT | CASSLAGQGFTEAFF
TRBJ1-1 | TRBV7-3 | . | few | TGTGCCAGCAGCTTGTCCCTAGGAACTGAAGCTTTCTTT | CASSLSLGTEAFF
TRBJ1-2 | TRBV11-2 | TRBD1 | . | TGTGCCAGCAGCCAGGACAGGGAGTATGGCTACACCTTC | CASSQDREYGYTF
TRBJ1-1 | TRBV5-5 | . | once | TGTGCCAGCAGCTTCCCCCCAAACACTGAAGCTTTCTTT | CASSFPPNTEAFF
TRBJ2-7 | TRBV11-2 | . | few | TGTGCCAGCAGCCGGACGGCCCCAGGGGAGCAGTACTTC | CASSRTAPGEQYF
TRBJ2-1 | TRBV9 | . | . | TGTGCCAGCAGCGTAGAGGGACTCCCCTACAATGAGCAGTTCTTC | CASSVEGLPYNEQFF